This passage covers 29 T cell receptor beta chains from one sample sequenced in a study of cytomegalovirus exposure and HLA in healthy donors. PCR primers comprised 60 Vbeta and 13 Jbeta primers. Measured with immunoSEQ multiplex PCR; TCRdb has only the in-frame clones, and not every one. The repertoire holds roughly 120,000 clones, with around 80% as singletons. The sequenced sample consisted of PBMCs. The source of these receptors is a woman aged 55-75 years in good health and CMV-seropositive.

V usage is TRBV5-6 and J usage is TRBJ2-5; 8 bases agree with TRBD2. CDR3 length: 13 residues. V trimming: 5 bases; J trimming: 5 bases; junction bases outside the gene matches: 5. Germline V gives CDR1 SGHDT, CDR2 YYEEEE. The CDR3 region is CASRPTGGETQYF. CDR3 coding DNA: TGTGCCAGCAGGCCGACGGGGGGGGAGACCCAGTACTTC.

The rearrangement links TRBV5-1 to TRBJ1-4, with D perhaps matching TRBD1 (5 bases). The germline V and J ends were trimmed by 1 base and 2 bases, with 15 bases remaining between them. Germline assignment: CDR1 SGHRS and CDR2 YFSETQ. The length of the CDR3 is 17 residues. The CDR3 spells CASSLRGGLHTNEKLFF. The CDR3 DNA sequence: TGCGCCAGCAGCTTGAGGGGAGGTCTTCATACTAATGAAAAACTGTTTTTT.

The gene calls are TRBV5-4 and TRBJ2-1; 8 nucleotides match TRBD2. J was trimmed by 12 bases and V by 4 bases; bases with no gene match: 18. Germline assignment: CDR1 SGHNT and CDR2 YYREEE (reference sequence). The CDR3 length is 16 residues. The CDR3 nucleotides read TGTGCCAGCAGCCCAAATAGCGGGACGCAAATAAGGGGGCAGTTCTTC. It yields the protein CASSPNSGTQIRGQFF.

This chain connects TRBV27 to TRBJ2-7, with 9 bases fitting TRBD1. In germline, CDR1 is MNHEY, CDR2 SMNVEV (reference sequence). The CDR3 runs to 14 residues. V was clipped by 6 bases and J by 4 bases; unmatched bases: 7. In nucleotides, the CDR3 is TGTGCCAGCAGACAGGACAGGGGATCATACGAGCAGTACTTC. Translation: CASRQDRGSYEQYF.

The rearrangement joins TRBV5-1 to TRBJ2-5; 11 bases are shared with TRBD2. V was pared by 1 base and J by 5 bases, with 10 bases of the junction left unmatched. The CDR3 totals 17 residues. Germline values: CDR1 SGHRS, CDR2 YFSETQ. CDR3 coding DNA: TGCGCCAGCAGCTTGTTACTAGCGGGAGCACGGGGGGAGACCCAGTACTTC. This encodes CASSLLLAGARGETQYF.

The CDR3: CASSLSGDRDEAFF. As DNA, the CDR3 is TGTGCCAGCAGCTTATCGGGGGACAGGGATGAAGCTTTCTTT. The chain joins TRBV7-3 to TRBJ1-1, with 9 bases identical to TRBD1. This CDR3 spans 14 amino acids. The J segment lost 7 bases and the V segment lost 2 bases, leaving 5 bases of the junction unmatched. Germline V gene sequence: CDR1 SGHTA, CDR2 FQGTGA. Based on the CDR3 plus reference TRBV7-3 and TRBJ1-1, the full variable domain is GAGVSQTPSNKVTEKGKYVELRCDPISGHTALYWYRQSLGQGPEFLIYFQGTGAADDSGLPNDRFFAVRPEGSVSTLKIQRTERGDSAVYLCASSLSGDRDEAFFGQGTRLTVV.

J is TRBJ2-7 and V is TRBV2, with 7 bases fitting TRBD2. This CDR3 has 15 amino acids. Germline CDR1 reads SNHLY; CDR2 reads FYNNEI. The V segment lost 0 bases and the J segment 4 bases; nucleotides outside the gene matches: 6. CDR3: CASSEAPGGTYEQYF. For the CDR3, the DNA is TGTGCCAGCAGTGAAGCGCCGGGAGGTACGTACGAGCAGTACTTC.

The J gene is TRBJ2-3, the V gene TRBV5-5; 9 bases align to TRBD2. The CDR3 loop spans 15 amino acids. Germline assignment: CDR1 SGHKS and CDR2 YYEKEE (reference sequence). The V gene end was trimmed by 1 base and the J gene end by 4 bases; junction bases not matched to a gene: 4. The CDR3 bases are TGTGCCAGCAGCTTGCAGCGGGAGGTCGCAGATACGCAGTATTTT. As protein: CASSLQREVADTQYF.

This chain links TRBV21-1 with TRBJ2-2; the DNA was not compared with TRBD1, the D call given in the table. TRBV21-1 is reported as a pseudogene. The CDR3 length is 17 residues. Here the CDR3 reads CASIPPWGPANTGELFF. The CDR3 DNA sequence: TGTGCCAGCATTCCCCCCTGGGGGCCCGCGAACACCGGGGAGCTGTTTTTT.

V is TRBV19 and J is TRBJ2-5, with TRBD2 identical over 7 bases. The J call is uncertain, as TRBJ2-7 better fits the DNA end. The CDR3 is 13 amino acids. Looked up from germline, CDR1 is LNHDA and CDR2 is SQIVND (reference sequence). CDR3 amino acids: CASRAGNTYEQYF. CDR3 bases: TGTGCCAGTAGAGCGGGAAACACATACGAGCAGTACTTC.

The chain joins TRBV6-1 to TRBJ1-6; D gene ambiguous. The length of the CDR3 is 15 residues. Germline values: CDR1 MNHNS, CDR2 SASEGT. Trimming took 5 bases from V and 9 from J, leaving 17 bases between them. The CDR3 is CASSNTQPEVSPLHF. The DNA of the CDR3 is TGTGCCAGCAGTAATACTCAGCCGGAGGTTTCACCCCTCCACTTT.

This clone came up a few times. The CDR3 here is CASSLQSDRSQPQHF. CDR3 nucleotides: TGTGCCAGCAGCTTACAGTCGGACAGGTCGCAGCCCCAGCATTTT. J is TRBJ1-5 and V is TRBV7-8, with 7 bases identical to TRBD1. J gave up 7 bases and V 2 bases, and 8 bases lay outside the gene matches. The length of the CDR3 is 15 residues. CDR1 and CDR2 (germline): SGHVS, FQNEAQ.

This clone has more than one count but fewer than ten. The chain couples TRBV14 to TRBJ2-3, with 16 bases fitting TRBD2. The J segment lost 5 bases and the V segment lost 3 bases, leaving 2 bases of the junction unmatched. This CDR3 has 16 residues. CDR1 is SGHDN and CDR2 is FVKESK in the germline V gene. The CDR3 DNA is TGTGCCAGCAGCCAGGGACTAGCGGGAGGGGAAGATACGCAGTATTTT. Its protein product is CASSQGLAGGEDTQYF.

This clone was seen only once. The chain links TRBV7-7 to TRBJ2-1; D gene unclear. The V and J ends lost 0 bases and 0 bases respectively, with 15 bases between them. The germline V gene encodes CDR1 SSHAT and CDR2 FNYEAQ (reference sequence). This CDR3 has 18 residues. The CDR3 loop is CASSLAPGPKSSYNEQFF. CDR3 coding DNA: TGTGCCAGCAGCTTAGCGCCAGGCCCCAAAAGCTCCTACAATGAGCAGTTCTTC.

The chain recombines TRBV19 with TRBJ2-1; the match to TRBD2 covers 7 bases. J lost 3 bases, V lost 0 bases, and 5 bases had no gene match. CDR3 length: 16 amino acids. CDR1 is LNHDA, CDR2 SQIVND, per germline (reference sequence). The CDR3 loop reads CASSIDGSGDYNEQFF. The CDR3, as DNA: TGTGCCAGTAGTATAGATGGGAGCGGGGACTACAATGAGCAGTTCTTC.

The chain employs TRBV6-5 and TRBJ1-3, with TRBD1 identical over 7 bases. Germline V lookup: CDR1 MNHEY, CDR2 SVGAGI. Trimming cost V 2 bases and J 2 bases; bases outside gene matches: 3. This CDR3 spans 15 amino acids. CDR3 in DNA: TGTGCCAGCAGTTACACAGGGGAGACTGGAAACACCATATATTTT. This translates into CASSYTGETGNTIYF.

This clone was seen a single time. The chain couples TRBV4-3 to TRBJ2-1; the D gene is possibly TRBD2 (6 bases). Between the trimmed V and J ends, which lost 1 base and 0 bases, there was a span of 10 bases. CDR3 length: 16 residues. Germline loops: CDR1 LGHNA, CDR2 YSLEER. The CDR3 spells CASSQVAGYSYNEQFF. The CDR3 nucleotides read TGCGCCAGCAGCCAAGTGGCGGGATACTCCTACAATGAGCAGTTCTTC.

The chain couples TRBV5-1 to TRBJ2-3; 8 nucleotides align to TRBD2. The CDR3 length is 16 residues. V was clipped by 4 bases and J by 2 bases; unmatched bases: 9. CDR1 SGHRS and CDR2 YFSETQ come from the germline V gene. CDR3 loop: CASSLLAATSTDTQYF. CDR3 nucleotide sequence: TGCGCCAGCAGCCTACTAGCGGCCACTTCCACAGATACGCAGTATTTT.

The chain couples TRBV2 to TRBJ2-2; no definite D call. V lost 6 bases to trimming and J lost 3 bases, with 5 bases between them. Looked up from germline, CDR1 is SNHLY and CDR2 is FYNNEI. This CDR3 has 12 residues. CDR3: CASRADTGELFF. CDR3 bases: TGTGCCAGCAGGGCGGACACCGGGGAGCTGTTTTTT.

V usage is TRBV7-6 and J usage is TRBJ2-5, with a weak D call TRBD2 (5 bases). Germline CDR1 SGHVS, CDR2 FNYEAQ. The V end was cut by 4 bases, the J end by 5 bases, with 17 bases between. The length of the CDR3 is 15 residues. DNA of the CDR3: TGTGCCAGCAGCTCCAGCACCGGGATCGGGGAGACCCAGTACTTC. Its protein product is CASSSSTGIGETQYF.

V usage is TRBV6-5 and J usage is TRBJ1-1; 7 bases are shared with TRBD1. The CDR3 loop spans 14 amino acids. Germline loops: CDR1 MNHEY, CDR2 SVGAGI. Trimming cost V 7 bases and J 1 base; bases outside gene matches: 6. The DNA for the CDR3 is TGTGCCAGCACCCAACAGGGGACGAACACTGAAGCTTTCTTT. The encoded protein is CASTQQGTNTEAFF.

This clone showed up just a few times. The V call is TRBV28, the J call TRBJ2-7; TRBD2 matches 9 bases. CDR1 is MDHEN, CDR2 SYDVKM, per germline. The CDR3 loop spans 13 amino acids. With 4 bases clipped from V and 6 bases from J, the junction kept 4 bases outside the gene matches. CDR3 nucleotides: TGTGCCAGCAGTTATCTTAGCGGGAGCGAGCAGTACTTC. This encodes CASSYLSGSEQYF.

This clone is a singleton in its sample. The rearrangement uses TRBV15 and TRBJ2-5; D possibly corresponds to TRBD2 (7 bases). The CDR3 consists of 13 residues. Deletions cut 3 bases from V and 11 bases from J, with 16 bases between. Looked up from germline, CDR1 is LNHNV and CDR2 is YYDKDF (reference sequence). The CDR3 region is CATSSRGRGEQYF. DNA of the CDR3: TGTGCCACCAGCAGCCGAGGGAGGGGGGAGCAGTACTTC.

The genes are TRBV5-1 and TRBJ1-2; 7 nucleotides match TRBD1. Germline V CDR1 and CDR2: SGHRS, YFSETQ. CDR3 length: 17 residues. V lost 0 bases, J lost 0 bases, and 8 bases stayed unmatched. The CDR3 DNA is TGCGCCAGCAGCTTGGCCGCGGGGACAGTCTCTAACTATGGCTACACCTTC. The encoded protein is CASSLAAGTVSNYGYTF.

The CDR3: CATKGQGGNSPLHF. The CDR3 bases are TGTGCCACCAAAGGACAGGGCGGTAATTCACCCCTCCACTTT. The rearrangement links TRBV19 to TRBJ1-6; 8 bases match TRBD1. The germline CDR1 and CDR2 sequences are LNHDA and SQIVND (reference sequence). The CDR3 consists of 14 residues. V lost 10 bases to trimming and J lost 6 bases; unmatched junction nucleotides: 8.

This clone has just a few counts. The chain recombines TRBV9 with TRBJ1-2; TRBD1 matches 8 bases. The germline V gene has CDR1 SGDLS and CDR2 YYNGEE. This CDR3 region has 15 residues. The ends lost 0 bases at V and 0 bases at J; junction bases unmatched: 1. DNA of the CDR3: TGTGCCAGCAGCGTAGAGACAGGGGCTAACTATGGCTACACCTTC. Translating it yields CASSVETGANYGYTF.

The CDR3 DNA follows: TGTGCCAGTAGTCAAACCCCAAGACAGGGGCGGTGGACGGAGACCCAGTACTTC. It codes for CASSQTPRQGRWTETQYF. The chain uses TRBV19 and TRBJ2-5; TRBD1 matches at 8 bases. CDR1 and CDR2 from the germline V gene are LNHDA and SQIVND (reference sequence). The CDR3 spans 18 residues. V was pared by 5 bases and J by 5 bases, with 19 bases of the junction left unmatched.

V gene TRBV9 combines with J gene TRBJ1-2; no clear D gene. CDR1 is SGDLS and CDR2 is YYNGEE in the germline V gene. V lost 4 bases and J 4 bases, leaving 14 bases between the germline ends. This CDR3 is 14 amino acids long. The CDR3 here is CASSHFRGSYGYTF. Here the CDR3 DNA reads TGTGCCAGCAGCCACTTCCGGGGAAGCTATGGCTACACCTTC.

V gene TRBV2 combines with J gene TRBJ2-7; 13 bases fit TRBD2. The germline V gene encodes CDR1 SNHLY and CDR2 FYNNEI. The CDR3 totals 15 residues. V was pared by 6 bases and J by 3 bases, with 5 bases of the junction left unmatched. The CDR3 DNA is TGTGCCAGCAGGGGGGGACTAGCGGGATACTACGAGCAGTACTTC. Amino acid sequence: CASRGGLAGYYEQYF.